The clone carrying this T cell receptor (beta chain) appeared many times. Antigen specificity is unknown. This entry comes from a study of read filtering for tumor transcriptome and immune sequencing. This library used 300 to 450 ng RNA and molecular barcoded adaptors spanning alpha/delta and beta/gamma chains. TCRdb reprocessed the reads with MiXCR, giving one entry per CDR3 protein. The sample holds over 80,000 distinct CDR3 sequences, 9% to 15% seen once. Study conclusions and caveats: Single-read clonotypes: roughly 80% of IR-seq clonotypes (about 3.5% of reads), about 70% of RNA-seq clonotypes (approximately 45% of reads).

Trimming pared 6 bases from V and 0 bases from J, leaving 10 bases between. Germline V gene lookup returns CDR1 LGHNT and CDR2 FRNRAP. CDR3 length: 14 residues. This receptor was identified in a donor aged 40 or over with multiple myeloma. The sample comprised a population of CD138-negative cells sorted from bone marrow. The rearrangement uses TRBV12-5 and TRBJ2-3; unclear D gene. The CDR3 coding sequence is TGTGCTAGTGGGCCCAGGAAAAGCACAGATACGCAGTATTTT. Residues: CASGPRKSTDTQYF.